What follows are 7 T cell receptor beta chains derived from one specimen sequenced in a study of blood T cell repertoires in COVID-19. The data were produced by immunoSEQ multiplex PCR, yet TCRdb's version contains in-frame clones alone and is incomplete. The table lists more than 60,000 clones, roughly 87% of them singletons. Sequencing was carried out using peripheral blood. Source of these receptors: a woman older than 75 with active or convalescent COVID-19.

The genes are TRBV4-3 and TRBJ1-3, with D perhaps TRBD1 (5 bases). The CDR3 has 17 residues. The ends were cut back, 1 base at V and 0 bases at J, with 13 bases in the middle. CDR1 is LGHNA, CDR2 YSLEER, per germline. CDR3 nucleotide sequence: TGCGCCAGCAGCCAAGGGTGGGAAAGGGGCTCTGGAAACACCATATATTTT. Translated: CASSQGWERGSGNTIYF.

The rearrangement uses TRBV4-3 and TRBJ2-2; 8 bases map to TRBD2. Looked up from germline, CDR1 is LGHNA and CDR2 is YSLEER. J gave up 0 bases and V 4 bases, and 4 bases lay outside the gene matches. The CDR3 consists of 16 residues. The CDR3 reads CASSPLAGTNTGELFF. The CDR3 coding sequence is TGCGCCAGCAGCCCATTAGCGGGAACGAACACCGGGGAGCTGTTTTTT.

This clone was observed once. V usage is TRBV19 and J usage is TRBJ1-5, with TRBD1 identical over 10 bases. The CDR3 is 18 residues long. Germline V gene lookup returns CDR1 LNHDA and CDR2 SQIVND (reference sequence). The ends lost 4 bases at V and 6 bases at J; junction bases unmatched: 15. CDR3 sequence reads: CASSKRGQGISGPQPQHF. The CDR3 nucleotides read TGTGCCAGTAGTAAGAGGGGACAGGGGATATCAGGGCCTCAGCCCCAGCATTTT. Full variable domain (outside the CDR3, taken from reference TRBV19 and TRBJ1-5): DGGITQSPKYLFRKEGQNVTLSCEQNLNHDAMYWYRQDPGQGLRLIYYSQIVNDFQKGDIAEGYSVSREKKESFPLTVTSAQKNPTAFYLCASSKRGQGISGPQPQHFGDGTRLSIL.

The genes are TRBV5-4 and TRBJ1-2, with TRBD1 matching over 9 bases. Looked up from germline, CDR1 is SGHNT and CDR2 is YYREEE (reference sequence). The trim removed 0 bases at V and 9 bases at J, leaving 9 bases unmatched. CDR3 length equals 15 residues. The chain's CDR3 is CASSLADRQGGSYTF. CDR3 DNA sequence: TGTGCCAGCAGCTTGGCCGATAGACAGGGGGGCAGCTACACCTTC. Full variable domain (missing parts from reference TRBV5-4 and TRBJ1-2): ETGVTQSPTHLIKTRGQQVTLRCSSQSGHNTVSWYQQALGQGPQFIFQYYREEENGRGNFPPRFSGLQFPNYSSELNVNALELDDSALYLCASSLADRQGGSYTFGSGTRLTVV.

Only one count was recorded for this clone. This rearrangement joins TRBV19 to TRBJ1-5, with 11 bases fitting TRBD1. V lost 4 bases, J lost 2 bases, and 7 bases stayed unmatched. Germline CDR1 and CDR2: LNHDA and SQIVND (reference sequence). The CDR3 length is 17 residues. This CDR3 is CASSRPGTGGGNQPQHF. The CDR3 bases are TGTGCCAGTAGTAGGCCCGGGACAGGGGGTGGCAATCAGCCCCAGCATTTT.

This chain connects TRBV7-2 to TRBJ2-5, with D perhaps matching TRBD2 (6 bases). Germline CDR1 and CDR2: SGHTA and FQGNSA. Trimming left V 5 bases short and J 1 base short, with 11 bases between. The CDR3 loop spans 14 amino acids. The CDR3 loop is CASSLTGVQETQYF. CDR3 coding DNA: TGTGCCAGCAGCCTAACGGGGGTCCAAGAGACCCAGTACTTC. Full variable domain (remainder filled in from reference TRBV7-2 and TRBJ2-5): GAGVSQSPSNKVTEKGKDVELRCDPISGHTALYWYRQSLGQGLEFLIYFQGNSAPDKSGLPSDRFSAERTGGSVSTLTIQRTQQEDSAVYLCASSLTGVQETQYFGPGTRLLVL.

The chain links TRBV5-4 to TRBJ2-5; D unclear. The CDR3 contains 14 residues. Deletions cut 0 bases from V and 4 bases from J, with 10 bases between. The germline V gene encodes CDR1 SGHNT and CDR2 YYREEE (reference sequence). The DNA of the CDR3 is TGTGCCAGCAGCTTGGTCGAGCCCGGAGAGACCCAGTACTTC. It is translated as CASSLVEPGETQYF.